Reported below is one T cell receptor (beta chain). The antigen remains unidentified. MiXCR, applied by TCRdb to the reads, yields one record per CDR3 protein. The data contain about 490,000 distinct CDR3 sequences, approximately 26% of them singletons. The data belong to a study of T cell repertoires in cytomegalovirus infection. Study context: Public TCR beta signature analysis indicated the presence of both CMV infection and matching HLA type. Study-wide points: HLA-C-restricted CMV-specific TCR beta clonotypes were dominant in the ex vivo response. The study identified carriers of CMV plus the relevant HLA from cumulative public TCR beta family frequency.

The CDR3 runs 15 residues. CDR1 is SGHTA, CDR2 FQGNSA, per germline. V dropped 1 base and J dropped 3 bases, with 13 bases sitting between them. This clonotype was obtained from a human donor in good health (CMV status not recorded). Some clones in this sample may be carry-over from other donors' samples. V is TRBV7-2 and J is TRBJ2-7; possible D gene TRBD2, 5 bases. Sequenced input: PBMCs. The chain's CDR3 is CASSLDATGDYEQYF. CDR3 DNA: TGTGCCAGCAGCTTAGACGCGACCGGGGACTACGAGCAGTACTTC.